Sequencing of this T cell receptor (beta chain) was carried out in a study of beta chain features in type 1 diabetes. Turning to the study itself: All samples combined gave about 100 million sorted cells for examination.

Turning to this clone: Its specificity is not known.

Study-wide findings and caveats: No resolution was reached here on whether HLA type influences TCRB rearrangement. Patients with type 1 diabetes showed fewer VDJ junction insertions and more deletions. A cDNA-based sequencing approach could over-represent cells with high TCR expression. Shortening that was moderate but significant affected the TCRB CDR3s of Type 1 diabetes patients in all four CD4+ subsets.

Reverse transcription of all isolated RNA meant that expressed TCRB transcripts were sequenced. The table came from immunoSEQ multiplex PCR; TCRdb's copy has only in-frame clones and leaves some out. The data contain 250,000 to 350,000 clones, approximately 15% of them singletons. The CDR3 is 15 amino acids. The V gene's germline CDR1 is MNHEY and CDR2 SVGAGI. Between the trimmed V and J ends, which lost 7 bases and 6 bases, there was a span of 21 bases. The specimen was naive CD4+ T cells from blood. The chain combines TRBV6-5 with TRBJ2-5; D possibly corresponds to TRBD1 (7 bases). The receptor was derived from a man aged 18 to 35 with type 1 diabetes. CDR3: CASTTGQWRGQTQYF. The CDR3 DNA follows: TGTGCCAGCACTACGGGACAGTGGAGGGGGCAGACCCAGTACTTC.